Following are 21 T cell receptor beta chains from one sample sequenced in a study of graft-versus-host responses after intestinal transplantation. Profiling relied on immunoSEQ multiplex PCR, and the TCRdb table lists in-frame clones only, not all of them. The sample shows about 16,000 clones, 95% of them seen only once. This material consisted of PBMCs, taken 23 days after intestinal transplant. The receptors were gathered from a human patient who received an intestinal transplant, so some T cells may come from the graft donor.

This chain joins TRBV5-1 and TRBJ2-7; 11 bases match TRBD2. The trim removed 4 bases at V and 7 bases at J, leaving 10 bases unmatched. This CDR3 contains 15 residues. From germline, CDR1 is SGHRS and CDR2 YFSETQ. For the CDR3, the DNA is TGCGCCAGCAGCGTGGGGACTAGCGGATTAGGGGAGCAGTACTTC. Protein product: CASSVGTSGLGEQYF.

CDR3 coding DNA: TGTGCCAGCAGCGTAAGTCCCAGGACTAGCGGGAGTACAGATACGCAGTATTTT. Translated: CASSVSPRTSGSTDTQYF. The J gene is TRBJ2-3, the V gene TRBV9; TRBD2 aligns across 13 bases. Germline values: CDR1 SGDLS, CDR2 YYNGEE. The CDR3 consists of 18 residues. After removal of 1 base from V and 3 bases from J, the junction contained 8 bases not matched to a gene. Combining the CDR3 with reference TRBV9 and TRBJ2-3 gives the whole variable domain DSGVTQTPKHLITATGQRVTLRCSPRSGDLSVYWYQQSLDQGLQFLIQYYNGEERAKGNILERFSAQQFPDLHSELNLSSLELGDSALYFCASSVSPRTSGSTDTQYFGPGTRLTVL.

This CDR3 is CASSPRQGNTEAFF. In DNA form, the CDR3 reads TGTGCCAGTAGTCCCCGACAGGGAAACACTGAAGCTTTCTTT. The chain joins TRBV19 to TRBJ1-1; 7 bases line up with TRBD1. V dropped 5 bases and J dropped 2; count of bases not matched to a gene: 5. CDR1 is LNHDA and CDR2 is SQIVND in the germline V gene (reference sequence). The CDR3 loop spans 14 amino acids.

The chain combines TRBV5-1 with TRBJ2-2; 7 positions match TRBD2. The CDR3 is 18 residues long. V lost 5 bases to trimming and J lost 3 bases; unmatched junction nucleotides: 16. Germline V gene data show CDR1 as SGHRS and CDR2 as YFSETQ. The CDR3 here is CASRHRPLAEAYTGELFF. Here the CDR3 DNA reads TGCGCCAGCAGGCATCGACCCCTAGCGGAAGCCTACACCGGGGAGCTGTTTTTT. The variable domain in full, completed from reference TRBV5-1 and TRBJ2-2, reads KAGVTQTPRYLIKTRGQQVTLSCSPISGHRSVSWYQQTPGQGLQFLFEYFSETQRNKGNFPGRFSGRQFSNSRSEMNVSTLELGDSALYLCASRHRPLAEAYTGELFFGEGSRLTVL.

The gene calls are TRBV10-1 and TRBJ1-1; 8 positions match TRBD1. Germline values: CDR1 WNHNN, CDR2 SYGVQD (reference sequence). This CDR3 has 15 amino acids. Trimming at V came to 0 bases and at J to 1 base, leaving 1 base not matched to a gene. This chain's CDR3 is CASSESDRGNTEAFF. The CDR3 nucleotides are TGCGCCAGCAGTGAGTCTGACAGGGGGAACACTGAAGCTTTCTTT.

The CDR3 bases are TGTGCCAGCAGCGGTCCCCCTACTAACACCGGGGAGCTGTTTTTT. Protein: CASSGPPTNTGELFF. This chain connects TRBV11-3 to TRBJ2-2; D gene uncertain. CDR1 is SGHNT, CDR2 YENEEA, per germline. The V and J ends lost 5 bases and 2 bases respectively, with 12 bases between them. This CDR3 has 15 residues. The full variable domain, its missing parts supplied by reference TRBV11-3 and TRBJ2-2, is EAGVVQSPRYKIIEKKQPVAFWCNPISGHNTLYWYLQNLGQGPELLIRYENEEAVDDSQLPKDRFSAERLKGVDSTLKIQPAELGDSAVYLCASSGPPTNTGELFFGEGSRLTVL.

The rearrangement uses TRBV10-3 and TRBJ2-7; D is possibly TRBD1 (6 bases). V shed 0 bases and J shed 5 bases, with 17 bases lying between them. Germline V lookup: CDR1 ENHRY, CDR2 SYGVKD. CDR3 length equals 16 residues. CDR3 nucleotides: TGTGCCATCAGTGAGTCTGGGGCAGGGGTTCAGGACGAGCAGTACTTC. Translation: CAISESGAGVQDEQYF.

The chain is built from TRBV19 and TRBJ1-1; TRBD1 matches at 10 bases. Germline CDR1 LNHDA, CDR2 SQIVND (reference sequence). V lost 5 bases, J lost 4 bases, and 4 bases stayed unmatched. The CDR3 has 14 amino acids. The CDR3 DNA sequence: TGTGCCAGTAGTCTTTGGACAGGGGGCACTGAAGCTTTCTTT. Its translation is CASSLWTGGTEAFF.

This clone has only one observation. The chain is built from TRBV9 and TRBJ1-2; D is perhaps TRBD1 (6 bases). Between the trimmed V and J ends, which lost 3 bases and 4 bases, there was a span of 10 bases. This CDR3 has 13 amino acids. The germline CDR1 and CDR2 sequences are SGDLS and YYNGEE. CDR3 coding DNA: TGTGCCAGCAGCGACCAGGGGATCTATGGCTACACCTTC. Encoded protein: CASSDQGIYGYTF.

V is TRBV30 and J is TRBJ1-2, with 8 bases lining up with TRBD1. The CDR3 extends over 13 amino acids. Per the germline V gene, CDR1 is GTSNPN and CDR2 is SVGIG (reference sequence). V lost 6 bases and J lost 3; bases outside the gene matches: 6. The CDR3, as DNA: TGTGCCTGCGGGCAGGGGGCTGACTATGGCTACACCTTC. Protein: CACGQGADYGYTF.

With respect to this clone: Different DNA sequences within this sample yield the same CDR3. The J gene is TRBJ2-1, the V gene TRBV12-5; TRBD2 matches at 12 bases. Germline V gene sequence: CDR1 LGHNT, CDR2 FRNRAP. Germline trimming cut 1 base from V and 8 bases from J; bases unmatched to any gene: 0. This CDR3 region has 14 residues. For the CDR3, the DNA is TGTGCTAGTGGTTTGGGACTAGCGGGAGATGAGCAGTTCTTC. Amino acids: CASGLGLAGDEQFF. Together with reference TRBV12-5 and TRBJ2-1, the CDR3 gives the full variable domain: DARVTQTPRHKVTEMGQEVTMRCQPILGHNTVFWYRQTMMQGLELLAYFRNRAPLDDSGMPKDRFSAEMPDATLATLKIQPSEPRDSAVYFCASGLGLAGDEQFFGPGTRLTVL.

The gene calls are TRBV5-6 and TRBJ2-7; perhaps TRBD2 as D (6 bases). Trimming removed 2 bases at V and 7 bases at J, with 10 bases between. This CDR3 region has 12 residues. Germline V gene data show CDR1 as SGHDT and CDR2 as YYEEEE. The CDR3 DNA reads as TGTGCCAGCAGCTTTCTCGGAGGGGAGCAGTACTTC. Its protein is CASSFLGGEQYF.

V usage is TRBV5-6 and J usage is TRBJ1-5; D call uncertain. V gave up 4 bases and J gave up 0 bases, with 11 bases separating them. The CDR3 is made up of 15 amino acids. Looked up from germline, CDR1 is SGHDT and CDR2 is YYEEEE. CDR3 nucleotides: TGTGCCAGCAGCAATGCAGGTTATAGCAATCAGCCCCAGCATTTT. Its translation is CASSNAGYSNQPQHF.

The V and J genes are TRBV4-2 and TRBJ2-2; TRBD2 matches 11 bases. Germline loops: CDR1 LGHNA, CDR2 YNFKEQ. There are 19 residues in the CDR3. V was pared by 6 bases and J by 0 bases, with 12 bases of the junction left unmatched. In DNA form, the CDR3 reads TGTGCCAGCAGGCCCTCTCCCGGGACTAGCGGAGCGAACACCGGGGAGCTGTTTTTT. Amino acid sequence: CASRPSPGTSGANTGELFF.

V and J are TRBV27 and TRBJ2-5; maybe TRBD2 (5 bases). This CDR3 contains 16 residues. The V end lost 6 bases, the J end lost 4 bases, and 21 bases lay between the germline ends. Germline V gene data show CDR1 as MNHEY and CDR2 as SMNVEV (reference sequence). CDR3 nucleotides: TGTGCCAGCAGCCCCATCGACCCTCGAGGGAGAGAGACCCAGTACTTC. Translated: CASSPIDPRGRETQYF.

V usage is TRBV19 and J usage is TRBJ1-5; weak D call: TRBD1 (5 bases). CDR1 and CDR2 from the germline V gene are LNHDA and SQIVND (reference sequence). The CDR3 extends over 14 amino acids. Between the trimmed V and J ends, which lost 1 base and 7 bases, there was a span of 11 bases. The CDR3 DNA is TGTGCCAGTAGTATAGCCAGGGAGGGCCAGCCCCAGCATTTT. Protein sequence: CASSIAREGQPQHF.

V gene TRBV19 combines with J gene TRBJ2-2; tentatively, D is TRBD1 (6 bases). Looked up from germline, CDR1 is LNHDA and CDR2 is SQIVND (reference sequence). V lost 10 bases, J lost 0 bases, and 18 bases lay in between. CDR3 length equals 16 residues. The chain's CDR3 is CANRGGSHPNTGELFF. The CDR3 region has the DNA TGTGCCAACCGAGGGGGATCGCACCCGAACACCGGGGAGCTGTTTTTT.

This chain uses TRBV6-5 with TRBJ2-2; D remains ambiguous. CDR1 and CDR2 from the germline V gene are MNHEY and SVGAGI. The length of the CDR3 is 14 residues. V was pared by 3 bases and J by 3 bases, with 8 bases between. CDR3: CASSYLGYTGELFF. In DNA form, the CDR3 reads TGTGCCAGCAGTTATTTGGGGTACACCGGGGAGCTGTTTTTT.

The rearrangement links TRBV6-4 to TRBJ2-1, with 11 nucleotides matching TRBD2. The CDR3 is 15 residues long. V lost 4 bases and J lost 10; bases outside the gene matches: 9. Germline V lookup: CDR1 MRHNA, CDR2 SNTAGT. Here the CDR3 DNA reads TGTGCCAGCAGTGCCTTAGCGGGAGGGGGACGGGAGCAGTTCTTC. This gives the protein CASSALAGGGREQFF.

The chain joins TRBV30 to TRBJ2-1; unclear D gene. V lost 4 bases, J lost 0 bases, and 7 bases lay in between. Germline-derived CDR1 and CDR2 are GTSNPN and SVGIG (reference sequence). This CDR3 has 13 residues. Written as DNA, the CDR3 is TGTGCCTGGACTTTCGGCTCCTACAATGAGCAGTTCTTC. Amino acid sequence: CAWTFGSYNEQFF.

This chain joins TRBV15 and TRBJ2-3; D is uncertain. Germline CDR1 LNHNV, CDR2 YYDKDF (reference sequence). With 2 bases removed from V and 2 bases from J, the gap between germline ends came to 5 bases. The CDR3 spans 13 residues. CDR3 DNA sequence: TGTGCCACCAGCAGAACCTCCACAGATACGCAGTATTTT. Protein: CATSRTSTDTQYF.